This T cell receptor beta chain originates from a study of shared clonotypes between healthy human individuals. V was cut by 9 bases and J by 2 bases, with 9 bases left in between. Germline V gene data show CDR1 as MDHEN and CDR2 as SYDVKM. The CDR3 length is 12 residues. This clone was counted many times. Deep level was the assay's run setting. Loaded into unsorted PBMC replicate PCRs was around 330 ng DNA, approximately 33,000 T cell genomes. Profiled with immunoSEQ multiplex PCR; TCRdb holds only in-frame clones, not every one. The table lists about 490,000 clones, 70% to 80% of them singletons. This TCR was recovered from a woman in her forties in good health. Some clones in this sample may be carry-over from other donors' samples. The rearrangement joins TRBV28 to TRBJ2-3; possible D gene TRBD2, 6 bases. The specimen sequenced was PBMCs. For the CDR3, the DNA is TGTGCCAGTGGAGGGCCCACAGATACGCAGTATTTT. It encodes CASGGPTDTQYF.